This T cell receptor (beta chain) emerged from a study of a mutant IDH1 vaccine in newly diagnosed glioma. Study-level background: Of the patients given treatment, about 62% were male and around 38% were female, and a mean age of around 38 years was recorded. Antecedent treatment encompassed radiotherapy, temozolomide, or their combination; the majority received both.

The assay was immunoSEQ multiplex PCR, and TCRdb's table has in-frame clones only and misses some. This sample has approximately 35,000 clones, with around nine tenths found just once. Trimming pared 8 bases from V and 4 bases from J, leaving 7 bases between. CDR1 is SGHNT and CDR2 is YYREEE in the germline V gene (reference sequence). This CDR3 is 11 amino acids long. As to time point: baseline, week 1 (first vaccination visit). Treatment reported: pre-vaccination baseline after standard-of-care therapy. New WHO grade 3 or 4 IDH1-mutant, ATRX-lost astrocytomas were present in all donors. A note on this clone: Its antigen remains unidentified.

General study points: The study observed vaccine-induced immune responses in 85% to 95% of patients.

The TCR was taken from a woman aged 40 to 50 with glioma. The chain is built from TRBV5-4 and TRBJ2-1; D possibly corresponds to TRBD2 (6 bases). This specimen consisted of PBMCs, obtained from a glioma patient treated with radiotherapy, temozolomide or both. The CDR3: CASRGYNEQFF. In DNA, the CDR3 is TGTGCCAGTCGGGGGTACAATGAGCAGTTCTTC.